This T cell receptor beta chain came from a study of cytomegalovirus exposure and HLA in healthy donors. Across the whole study: HLA-typed donors were the source of approximately 85 million unique TCRs, which an early data release held. When 398 donors were genotyped, approximately 80% of them were found to fall in the Caucasian-associated ancestry cluster. Findings and limits, study-wide: A link between a missense DCLRE1C variant and TCR beta V- and J-gene trimming emerged from a later analysis. With further analysis later on, most CMV-associated TCR beta chains appeared HLA-restricted.

With respect to this clone: Antigen specificity is unknown.

Trimming removed 0 bases from V and 5 bases from J; junction bases left unmatched: 11. CDR3 length equals 17 residues. Germline CDR1 reads SGHNT; CDR2 reads YENEEA. PCR was performed using 60 Vbeta and 13 Jbeta primers. Only in-frame clones appear in the TCRdb table, and some are missing; sequencing was by immunoSEQ multiplex PCR. The data contain about 210,000 clones, over 80% of them seen just once; the ten biggest clones take up around 9.6%. The sequenced sample was PBMCs. The receptor comes from a woman aged 50 to 60 in good health and CMV-seropositive. V gene TRBV11-3 combines with J gene TRBJ2-5; 8 positions match TRBD2. CDR3 nucleotide sequence: TGTGCCAGCAGCTTAGATCAGGAGCGGGGGATCCGGGAGACCCAGTACTTC. Amino acid sequence: CASSLDQERGIRETQYF.